The rows below give T cell receptor beta chains drawn from one sample of a study of T cell responses to AZD1222 COVID-19 vaccine. Using immunoSEQ multiplex PCR, the repertoire was profiled, and TCRdb retains in-frame clones only, with some absent. The sample contains roughly 120,000 clones, approximately 85% of which appear only once. This sample comprised peripheral blood, obtained on day 0 of AZD1222 vaccination. Receptor source: an adult in good health. CDR3s include the opening cysteine and the closing phenylalanine or tryptophan. The order of the fields is clone size, V gene, D gene, J gene, CDR3 DNA, CDR3 protein. D genes are given only for firm matches. Expanded clones get a size class; other rows say once, few or many, or leave the size out.

.	TRBV7-6	.	TRBJ1-1	TGTGCCAGCAGACCTGATGGGATCTTTCGGCGTGGAGCTTTCTTT	CASRPDGIFRRGAFF
.	TRBV2	.	TRBJ2-3	TGTGCCAGCAGCTCAAGACAATTCACAGATACGCAGTATTTT	CASSSRQFTDTQYF
.	TRBV19	.	TRBJ2-2	TGTGCCAGTAGTAGCCTCTGGGGCGCGGGCACCGGGGAGCTGTTTTTT	CASSSLWGAGTGELFF
.	TRBV6-5	.	TRBJ2-6	TGTGCCAGCAGTTATTCATCTGGGGCCAACGTCCTGACTTTC	CASSYSSGANVLTF
.	TRBV3-1/TRBV3-2	.	TRBJ2-2	TGTGCCAGCAGCCACCGTAAGCTGATCACCGGGGAGCTGTTTTTT	CASSHRKLITGELFF
.	TRBV5-4	TRBD1	TRBJ1-6	TGTGCCAGCAGCAGAATCGACAGGGACCGGGATTCACCCCTCCACTTT	CASSRIDRDRDSPLHF
.	TRBV19	TRBD1	TRBJ1-2	TGTGCCAGTAGTTCCCCCGGGACAGGTAGCTATGGCTACACCTTC	CASSSPGTGSYGYTF
.	TRBV10-1	TRBD1	TRBJ2-7	TGCGCCAGCAGTAGGGACAGGGGAAGCTACGAGCAGTACTTC	CASSRDRGSYEQYF
.	TRBV7-2	.	TRBJ2-7	TGTGCCAGCAGATTCCGGGACACGTCCTACGAGCAGTACTTC	CASRFRDTSYEQYF
.	TRBV6-4	.	TRBJ2-2	TGTGCCAGCAGATTAACAGGGACCGGGGAGCTGTTTTTT	CASRLTGTGELFF
.	TRBV30	.	TRBJ1-2	TGTGCCTGGAGTGTCAAGGGGTTGATCGTCCTAGATGGCTACACCTTC	CAWSVKGLIVLDGYTF
once	TRBV19	TRBD1	TRBJ1-6	TGTGCCAGTAGGCCGGGACAGCCCTATAATTCACCCCTCCACTTT	CASRPGQPYNSPLHF
.	TRBV5-1	TRBD2	TRBJ2-2	TGCGCCAGCAGCTTGGCCTTCTTCGGGGGGGCGAACACCGGGGAGCTGTTTTTT	CASSLAFFGGANTGELFF
.	TRBV7-3	.	TRBJ2-1	TGTGCCAGCAGACTAGGGGGAGGCAATGAGCAGTTCTTC	CASRLGGGNEQFF
.	TRBV7-3	TRBD2	TRBJ2-3	TGTGCCAGCAGCTTAGGACTAGCCGATACGCAGTATTTT	CASSLGLADTQYF
.	TRBV24-1	.	TRBJ1-2	TGTGCCACCAGTGATTTTGGGGGTAGCTATGGCTACACCTTC	CATSDFGGSYGYTF
.	TRBV15	.	TRBJ1-5	TGTGCCACCAGCAGAAACTATCAGGGGAATCAGCCCCAGCATTTT	CATSRNYQGNQPQHF
few	TRBV14	.	TRBJ1-4	TGTGCCAGCAGCCGCCCCGGAGGGCAGCTTAATGAAAAACTGTTTTTT	CASSRPGGQLNEKLFF
many	TRBV2	.	TRBJ1-1	TGTGCCAGCACTAAAGAGGCTACCCTCACTGAAGCTTTCTTT	CASTKEATLTEAFF
.	TRBV6-2/TRBV6-3	.	TRBJ1-6	TGTGCCAGCAGTTACTCGATTCGGGACCTAAATTCACCCCTCCACTTT	CASSYSIRDLNSPLHF
once	TRBV11-3	.	TRBJ1-1	TGTGCCAGCAGCCGACGGGGGGTAAACACTGAAGCTTTCTTT	CASSRRGVNTEAFF
.	TRBV7-9	TRBD1	TRBJ1-2	TGTGCCAGCAGCCCGACAGGGGCTGGAGGCTACACCTTC	CASSPTGAGGYTF
.	TRBV5-4	TRBD1	TRBJ1-1	TGTGCCAGCACCCTAGACAGGGCTAGGGTAGCTTTCTTT	CASTLDRARVAFF
.	TRBV29-1	TRBD1	TRBJ1-1	TGCAGCGTGGCCCTGGGACAGGGGGCGCCGACCCCACAAGCTTTCTTT	CSVALGQGAPTPQAFF
.	TRBV6-5	.	TRBJ1-2	TGTGCCAGCACCCAGGAGGTCAGGTCGATGGCTGGCTACACCTTC	CASTQEVRSMAGYTF
.	TRBV6-5	TRBD1	TRBJ1-2	TGTGCCAGCAGTTTACAGGGGGCTAGAGGCGGCTACACCTTC	CASSLQGARGGYTF
.	TRBV19	.	TRBJ2-1	TGTGCCAGTAGTATAGGGGGCGGGCATTATAATGAGCAGTTCTTC	CASSIGGGHYNEQFF
.	TRBV12-3/TRBV12-4	.	TRBJ2-1	TGTGCCAGCAGGTTAGCCCTGGTCAATGAGCAGTTCTTC	CASRLALVNEQFF
.	TRBV5-4	TRBD2	TRBJ2-1	TGTGCCAGCAGCTTGAGGACGGGAGGGAGTGGCTATGAGCAGTTCTTC	CASSLRTGGSGYEQFF
few	TRBV3-1/TRBV3-2	.	TRBJ1-3	TGTGCCAGCAGCCAAGAAAGTCGGGGGGCCGGATACACCATATATTTT	CASSQESRGAGYTIYF
.	TRBV7-7	TRBD2	TRBJ2-2	TGTGCTAGCAGCTCCTGGACTAGCAGCACCGGGGAGCTGTTTTTT	CASSSWTSSTGELFF
once	TRBV18	.	TRBJ1-2	TGTGCCAGCTCACTACTTGTGGACGGGGCTAACTATGGCTACACCTTC	CASSLLVDGANYGYTF
.	TRBV7-9	TRBD1	TRBJ1-1	TGTGCCAGCAGCCTACAGGGGGGTAACACTGAAGCTTTCTTT	CASSLQGGNTEAFF
.	TRBV24-1	TRBD1	TRBJ2-3	TGTGCCACCAGCGTACAGGGGTTTGGGACAGATACGCAGTATTTT	CATSVQGFGTDTQYF
.	TRBV29-1	.	TRBJ2-1	TGCAGCGGGCACTGGGGGGCGGAATACAATGAGCAGTTCTTC	CSGHWGAEYNEQFF
.	TRBV5-4	.	TRBJ1-2	TGTGCCAGCAGCGCCTGGGACCGGGCGTATGGCTACACCTTC	CASSAWDRAYGYTF
.	TRBV24-1	.	TRBJ1-2	TGTGCCACCAGTGATCCCGGAAGCGCAGGCTATGGCTACACCTTC	CATSDPGSAGYGYTF
once	TRBV7-9	.	TRBJ1-2	TGTGCCAGCAGCCCCGGCACGGGCTACACCTTC	CASSPGTGYTF
.	TRBV11-3	.	TRBJ2-5	TGTGCCAGCAGCCTAGGGGGACTCGGCAACCAAGAGACCCAGTACTTC	CASSLGGLGNQETQYF
.	TRBV7-9	.	TRBJ2-2	TGTGCCAGCAGCTTTTTCGGGGAGCTGTTTTTT	CASSFFGELFF
.	TRBV6-1	.	TRBJ1-2	TGTGCCAGCAGTGAAAATCTGGGTTACTATGGCTACACCTTC	CASSENLGYYGYTF
.	TRBV5-1	.	TRBJ1-1	TGCGCCAGCAGCCCCCTCCCGGACATACTGAACACTGAAGCTTTCTTT	CASSPLPDILNTEAFF
.	TRBV5-5	.	TRBJ1-2	TGTGCCAGCAGCTTGAGGCTTGGGGAATCTGGCTACACCTTC	CASSLRLGESGYTF
few	TRBV7-9	TRBD2	TRBJ2-3	TGTGCCAGCAGCCCGCGACTAGCGGGAGGCTACCTCAACGCAGATACGCAGTATTTT	CASSPRLAGGYLNADTQYF
.	TRBV2	TRBD1	TRBJ1-2	TGTGCCAGCAGTGGACAGGGGAATTTGGGGAATGGCTACACCTTC	CASSGQGNLGNGYTF